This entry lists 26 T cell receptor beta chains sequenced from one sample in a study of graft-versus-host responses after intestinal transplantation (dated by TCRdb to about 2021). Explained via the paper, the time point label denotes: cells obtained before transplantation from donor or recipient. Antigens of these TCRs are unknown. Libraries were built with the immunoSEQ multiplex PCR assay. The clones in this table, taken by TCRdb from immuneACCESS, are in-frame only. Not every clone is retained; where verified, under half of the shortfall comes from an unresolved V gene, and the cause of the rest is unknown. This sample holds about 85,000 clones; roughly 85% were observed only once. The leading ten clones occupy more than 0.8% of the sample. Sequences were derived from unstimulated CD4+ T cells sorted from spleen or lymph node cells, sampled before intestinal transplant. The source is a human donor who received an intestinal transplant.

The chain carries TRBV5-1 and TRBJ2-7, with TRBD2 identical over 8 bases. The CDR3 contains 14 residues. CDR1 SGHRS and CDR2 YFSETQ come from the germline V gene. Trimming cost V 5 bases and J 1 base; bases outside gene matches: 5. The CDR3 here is CASSALAASYEQYF. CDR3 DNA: TGCGCCAGCAGTGCACTAGCGGCTTCCTACGAGCAGTACTTC.

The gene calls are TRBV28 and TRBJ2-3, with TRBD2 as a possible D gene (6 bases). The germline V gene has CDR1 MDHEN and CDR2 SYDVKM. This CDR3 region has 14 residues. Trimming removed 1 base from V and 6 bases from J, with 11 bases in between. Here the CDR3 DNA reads TGTGCCAGCAGTTTATCTCGGGAGACGGATACGCAGTATTTT. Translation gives CASSLSRETDTQYF.

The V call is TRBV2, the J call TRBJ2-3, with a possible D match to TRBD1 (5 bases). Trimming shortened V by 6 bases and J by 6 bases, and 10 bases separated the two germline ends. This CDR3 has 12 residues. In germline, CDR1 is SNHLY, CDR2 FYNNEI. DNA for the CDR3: TGTGCCAGCAGGCTCAGGGTGGATACGCAGTATTTT. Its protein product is CASRLRVDTQYF.

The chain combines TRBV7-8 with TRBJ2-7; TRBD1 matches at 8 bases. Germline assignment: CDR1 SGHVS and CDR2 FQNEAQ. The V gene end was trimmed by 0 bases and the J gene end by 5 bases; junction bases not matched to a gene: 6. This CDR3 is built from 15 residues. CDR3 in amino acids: CASSLADRVWNEQYF. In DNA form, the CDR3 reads TGTGCCAGCAGCTTAGCGGACAGGGTATGGAACGAGCAGTACTTC.

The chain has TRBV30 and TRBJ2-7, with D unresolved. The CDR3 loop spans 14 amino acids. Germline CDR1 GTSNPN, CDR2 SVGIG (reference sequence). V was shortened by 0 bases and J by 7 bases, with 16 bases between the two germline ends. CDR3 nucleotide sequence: TGTGCCTGGAGTGTACTCAGGCAGCTTCGAGAGCAGTACTTC. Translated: CAWSVLRQLREQYF. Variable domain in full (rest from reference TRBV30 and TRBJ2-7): SQTIHQWPATLVQPVGSPLSLECTVEGTSNPNLYWYRQAAGRGLQLLFYSVGIGQISSEVPQNLSASRPQDRQFILSSKKLLLSDSGFYLCAWSVLRQLREQYFGPGTRLTVT.

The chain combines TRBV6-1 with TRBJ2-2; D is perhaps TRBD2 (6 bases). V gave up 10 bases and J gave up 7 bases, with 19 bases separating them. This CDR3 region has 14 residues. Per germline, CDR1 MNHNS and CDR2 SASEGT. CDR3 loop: CAMALGPGLGELFF. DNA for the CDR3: TGTGCCATGGCGCTCGGTCCGGGACTCGGGGAGCTGTTTTTT.

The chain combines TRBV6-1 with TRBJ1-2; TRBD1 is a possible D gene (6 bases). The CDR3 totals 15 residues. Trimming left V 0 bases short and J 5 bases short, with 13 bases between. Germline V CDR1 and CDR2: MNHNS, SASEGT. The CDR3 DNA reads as TGTGCCAGCAGTGAAGCCAGGGGAAGCTATTATGGCTACACCTTC. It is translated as CASSEARGSYYGYTF.

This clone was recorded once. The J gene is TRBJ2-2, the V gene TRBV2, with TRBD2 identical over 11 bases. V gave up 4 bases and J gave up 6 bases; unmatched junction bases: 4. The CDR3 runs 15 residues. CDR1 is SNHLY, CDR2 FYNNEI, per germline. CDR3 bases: TGTGCCAGCAGTGGAACTAGCGGGAGTCCCGGGGAGCTGTTTTTT. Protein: CASSGTSGSPGELFF.

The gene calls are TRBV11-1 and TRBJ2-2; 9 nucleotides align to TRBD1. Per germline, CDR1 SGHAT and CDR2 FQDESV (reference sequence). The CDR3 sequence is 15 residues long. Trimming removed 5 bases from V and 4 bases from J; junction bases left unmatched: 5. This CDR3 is CASSRDRALTGELFF. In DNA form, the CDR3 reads TGTGCCAGCAGCCGGGACAGGGCCCTCACCGGGGAGCTGTTTTTT. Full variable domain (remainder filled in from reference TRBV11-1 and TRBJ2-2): EAEVAQSPRYKITEKSQAVAFWCDPISGHATLYWYRQILGQGPELLVQFQDESVVDDSQLPKDRFSAERLKGVDSTLKIQPAELGDSAMYLCASSRDRALTGELFFGEGSRLTVL.

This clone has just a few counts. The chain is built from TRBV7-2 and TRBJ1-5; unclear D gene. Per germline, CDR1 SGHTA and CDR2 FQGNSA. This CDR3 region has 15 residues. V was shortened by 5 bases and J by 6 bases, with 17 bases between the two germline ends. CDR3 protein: CASSVDGGYGQPQHF. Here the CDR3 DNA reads TGTGCCAGCAGCGTCGACGGAGGGTACGGTCAGCCCCAGCATTTT.

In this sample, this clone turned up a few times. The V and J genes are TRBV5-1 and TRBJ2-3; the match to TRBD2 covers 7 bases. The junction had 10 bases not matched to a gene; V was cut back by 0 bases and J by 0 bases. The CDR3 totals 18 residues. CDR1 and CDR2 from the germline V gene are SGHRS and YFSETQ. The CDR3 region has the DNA TGCGCCAGCAGCTTGGGCCCGACGCGGGGGTCTAGCACAGATACGCAGTATTTT. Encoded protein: CASSLGPTRGSSTDTQYF.

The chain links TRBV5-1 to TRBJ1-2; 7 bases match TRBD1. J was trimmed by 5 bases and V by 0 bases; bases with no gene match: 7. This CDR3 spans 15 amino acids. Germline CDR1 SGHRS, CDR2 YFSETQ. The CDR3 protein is CASSLDPGTAYGYTF. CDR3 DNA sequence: TGCGCCAGCAGCTTGGATCCCGGGACAGCTTATGGCTACACCTTC. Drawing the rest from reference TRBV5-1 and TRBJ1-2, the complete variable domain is KAGVTQTPRYLIKTRGQQVTLSCSPISGHRSVSWYQQTPGQGLQFLFEYFSETQRNKGNFPGRFSGRQFSNSRSEMNVSTLELGDSALYLCASSLDPGTAYGYTFGSGTRLTVV.

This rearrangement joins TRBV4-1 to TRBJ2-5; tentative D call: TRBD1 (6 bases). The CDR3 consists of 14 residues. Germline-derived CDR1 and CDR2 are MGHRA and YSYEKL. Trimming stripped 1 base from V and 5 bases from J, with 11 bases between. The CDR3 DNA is TGCGCCAGCAGCCAAGCAGGGGCTCGGGAGACCCAGTACTTC. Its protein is CASSQAGARETQYF.

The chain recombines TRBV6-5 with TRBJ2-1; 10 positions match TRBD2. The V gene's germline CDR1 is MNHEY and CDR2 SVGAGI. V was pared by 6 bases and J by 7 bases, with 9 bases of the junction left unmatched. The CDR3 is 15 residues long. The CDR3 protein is CASSFGLAARNEQFF. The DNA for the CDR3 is TGTGCCAGCAGCTTCGGACTAGCGGCCCGGAATGAGCAGTTCTTC.

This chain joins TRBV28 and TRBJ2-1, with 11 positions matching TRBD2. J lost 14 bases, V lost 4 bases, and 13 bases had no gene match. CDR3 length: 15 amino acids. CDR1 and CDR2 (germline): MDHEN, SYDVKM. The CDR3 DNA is TGTGCCAGCAGTTCGCCCCAAACTAGCGGGAGAAAGAAGTTCTTC. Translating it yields CASSSPQTSGRKKFF.

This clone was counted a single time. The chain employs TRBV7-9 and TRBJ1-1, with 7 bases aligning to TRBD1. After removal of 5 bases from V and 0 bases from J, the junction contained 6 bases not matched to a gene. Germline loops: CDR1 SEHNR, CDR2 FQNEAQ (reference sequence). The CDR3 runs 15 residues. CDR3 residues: CASSPRQGLNTEAFF. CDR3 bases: TGTGCCAGCAGCCCCAGACAGGGCTTGAACACTGAAGCTTTCTTT. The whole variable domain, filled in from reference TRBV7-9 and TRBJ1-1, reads DTGVSQNPRHKITKRGQNVTFRCDPISEHNRLYWYRQTLGQGPEFLTYFQNEAQLEKSRLLSDRFSAERPKGSFSTLEIQRTEQGDSAMYLCASSPRQGLNTEAFFGQGTRLTVV.

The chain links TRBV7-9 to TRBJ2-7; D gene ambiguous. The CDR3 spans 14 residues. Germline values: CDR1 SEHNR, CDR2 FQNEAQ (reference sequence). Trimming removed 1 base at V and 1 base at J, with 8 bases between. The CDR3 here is CASSLGLSSYEQYF. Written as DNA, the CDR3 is TGTGCCAGCAGCTTAGGTCTGAGTTCCTACGAGCAGTACTTC.

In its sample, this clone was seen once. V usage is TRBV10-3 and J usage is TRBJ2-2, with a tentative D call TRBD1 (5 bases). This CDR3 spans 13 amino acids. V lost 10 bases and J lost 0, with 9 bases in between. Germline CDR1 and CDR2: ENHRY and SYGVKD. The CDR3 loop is CATVDTNTGELFF. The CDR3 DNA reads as TGTGCCACCGTGGACACGAACACCGGGGAGCTGTTTTTT.

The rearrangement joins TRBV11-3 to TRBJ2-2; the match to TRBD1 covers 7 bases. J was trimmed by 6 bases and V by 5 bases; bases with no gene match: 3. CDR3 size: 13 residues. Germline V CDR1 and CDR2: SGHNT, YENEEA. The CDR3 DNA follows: TGTGCCAGCAGCACCACAGGGGCCGGGGAGCTGTTTTTT. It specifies CASSTTGAGELFF.

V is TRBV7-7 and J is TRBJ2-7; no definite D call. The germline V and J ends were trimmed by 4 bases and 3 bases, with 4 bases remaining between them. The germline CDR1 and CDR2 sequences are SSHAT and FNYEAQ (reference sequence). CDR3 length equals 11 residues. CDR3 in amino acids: CASSSNYEQYF. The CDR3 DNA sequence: TGTGCCAGCAGCTCCAACTACGAGCAGTACTTC. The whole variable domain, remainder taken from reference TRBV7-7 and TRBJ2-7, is GAGVSQSPRYKVTKRGQDVTLRCDPISSHATLYWYQQALGQGPEFLTYFNYEAQPDKSGLPSDRFSAERPEGSISTLTIQRTEQRDSAMYRCASSSNYEQYFGPGTRLTVT.

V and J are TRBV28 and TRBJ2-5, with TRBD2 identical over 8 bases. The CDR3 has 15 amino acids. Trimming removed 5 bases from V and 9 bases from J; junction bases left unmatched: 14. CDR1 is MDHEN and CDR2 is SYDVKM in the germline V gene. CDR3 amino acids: CASSRRGATQWPQYF. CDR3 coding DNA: TGTGCCAGCAGTCGGCGGGGGGCCACCCAGTGGCCCCAGTACTTC.

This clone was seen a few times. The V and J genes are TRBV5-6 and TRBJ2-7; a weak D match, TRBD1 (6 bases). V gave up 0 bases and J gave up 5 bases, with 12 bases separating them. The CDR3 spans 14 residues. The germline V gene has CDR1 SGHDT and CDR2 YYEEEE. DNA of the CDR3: TGTGCCAGCAGCTTGGCACAGGGTAGCGACGAGCAGTACTTC. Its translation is CASSLAQGSDEQYF.

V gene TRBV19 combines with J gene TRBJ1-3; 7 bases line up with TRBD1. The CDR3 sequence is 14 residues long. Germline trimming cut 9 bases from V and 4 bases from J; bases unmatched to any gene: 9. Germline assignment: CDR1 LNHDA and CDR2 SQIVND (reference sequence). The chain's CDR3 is CASRSTGLGNTIYF. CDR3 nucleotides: TGTGCCAGCCGATCGACAGGGCTCGGAAACACCATATATTTT.

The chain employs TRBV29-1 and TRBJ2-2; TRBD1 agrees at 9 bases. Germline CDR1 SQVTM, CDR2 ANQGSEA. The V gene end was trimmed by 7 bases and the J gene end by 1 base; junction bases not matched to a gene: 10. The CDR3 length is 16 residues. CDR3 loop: CSASKDRGRNTGELFF. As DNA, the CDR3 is TGCAGCGCCTCAAAGGACAGGGGAAGGAACACCGGGGAGCTGTTTTTT.

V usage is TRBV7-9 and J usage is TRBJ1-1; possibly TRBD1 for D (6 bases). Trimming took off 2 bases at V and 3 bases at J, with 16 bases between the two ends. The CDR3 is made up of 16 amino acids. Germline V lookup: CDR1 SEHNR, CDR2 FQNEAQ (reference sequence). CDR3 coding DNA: TGTGCCAGCAGCTTAAGGGACGGCAGGGGAGACACTGAAGCTTTCTTT. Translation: CASSLRDGRGDTEAFF.

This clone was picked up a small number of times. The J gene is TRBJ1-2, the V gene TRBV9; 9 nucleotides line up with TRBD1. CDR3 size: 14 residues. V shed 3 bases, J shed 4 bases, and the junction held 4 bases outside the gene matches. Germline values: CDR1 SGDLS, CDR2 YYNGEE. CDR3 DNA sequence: TGTGCCAGCAGCGCCCGACAGGGGGGCTATGGCTACACCTTC. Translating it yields CASSARQGGYGYTF.